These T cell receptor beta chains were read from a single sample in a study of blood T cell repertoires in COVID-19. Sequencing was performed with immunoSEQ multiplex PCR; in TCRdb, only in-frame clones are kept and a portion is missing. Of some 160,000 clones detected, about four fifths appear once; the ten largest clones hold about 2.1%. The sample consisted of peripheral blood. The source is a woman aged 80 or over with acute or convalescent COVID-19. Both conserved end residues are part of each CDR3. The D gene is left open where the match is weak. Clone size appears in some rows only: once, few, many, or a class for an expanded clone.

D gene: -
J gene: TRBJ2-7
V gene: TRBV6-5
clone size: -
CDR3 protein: CASINTGTPRDEQYF
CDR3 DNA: TGTGCCAGCATCAATACCGGGACACCAAGGGACGAGCAGTACTTC

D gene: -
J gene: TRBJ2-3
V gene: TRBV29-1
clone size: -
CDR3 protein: CSGGPGTGITDTQYF
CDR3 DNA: TGCAGTGGGGGACCCGGGACTGGGATCACAGATACGCAGTATTTT

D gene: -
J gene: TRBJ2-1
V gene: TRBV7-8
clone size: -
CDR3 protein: CASSLGVRADNEQFF
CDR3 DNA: TGTGCCAGCAGCTTAGGGGTCCGAGCGGACAATGAGCAGTTCTTC

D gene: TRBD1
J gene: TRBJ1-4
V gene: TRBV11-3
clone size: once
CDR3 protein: CASSLDRAGGNEKLFF
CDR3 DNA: TGTGCCAGCAGCTTAGATCGGGCAGGGGGTAATGAAAAACTGTTTTTT

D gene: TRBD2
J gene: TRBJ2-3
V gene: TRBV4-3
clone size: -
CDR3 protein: CASSHPRSLAGAADTQYF
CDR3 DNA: TGCGCCAGCAGCCATCCCCGTTCACTAGCGGGAGCGGCAGATACGCAGTATTTT

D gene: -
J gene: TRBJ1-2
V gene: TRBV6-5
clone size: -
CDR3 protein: CASRTRGQRYGYTF
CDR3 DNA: TGTGCCAGCAGGACGCGCGGACAGCGCTATGGCTACACCTTC

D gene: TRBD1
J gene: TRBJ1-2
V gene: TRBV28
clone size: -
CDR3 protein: CASSLLRGQGSYGYTF
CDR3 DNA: TGTGCCAGCAGTTTACTAAGGGGACAGGGGAGTTATGGCTACACCTTC

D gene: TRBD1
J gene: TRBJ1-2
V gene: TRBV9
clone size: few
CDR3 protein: CASSVGQGPTLILNYGYTF
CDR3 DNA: TGTGCCAGCAGCGTAGGACAGGGACCCACTCTCATCCTTAACTATGGCTACACCTTC

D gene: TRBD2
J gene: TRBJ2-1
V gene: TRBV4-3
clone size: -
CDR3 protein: CASSQLAGGVDEQFF
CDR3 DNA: TGCGCCAGCAGCCAACTAGCGGGGGGAGTCGATGAGCAGTTCTTC

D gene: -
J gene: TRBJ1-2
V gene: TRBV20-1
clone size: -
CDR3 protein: CSASSPGNYGYTF
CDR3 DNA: TGCAGTGCTAGTTCCCCGGGAAACTATGGCTACACCTTC

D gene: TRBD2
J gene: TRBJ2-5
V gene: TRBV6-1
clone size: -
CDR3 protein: CASSESYLGRGSRQTQYF
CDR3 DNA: TGTGCCAGCAGTGAATCCTATTTGGGGCGGGGGTCACGGCAGACCCAGTACTTC

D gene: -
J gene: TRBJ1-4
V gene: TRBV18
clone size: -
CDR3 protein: CASSAFNEKLFF
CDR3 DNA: TGTGCCAGCTCAGCGTTTAATGAAAAACTGTTTTTT

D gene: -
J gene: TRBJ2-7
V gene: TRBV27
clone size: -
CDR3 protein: CASSPVYRANYEQYF
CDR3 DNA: TGTGCCAGCAGTCCCGTTTACAGGGCAAACTACGAGCAGTACTTC

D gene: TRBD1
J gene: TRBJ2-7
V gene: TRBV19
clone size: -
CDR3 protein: CASSPRDRGDYEQYF
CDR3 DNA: TGTGCCAGTAGTCCAAGGGACAGGGGCGACTACGAGCAGTACTTC

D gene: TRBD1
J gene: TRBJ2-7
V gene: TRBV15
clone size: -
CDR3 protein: CATSRDPGQSYEQYF
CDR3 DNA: TGTGCCACCAGCAGAGATCCGGGACAGTCCTACGAGCAGTACTTC

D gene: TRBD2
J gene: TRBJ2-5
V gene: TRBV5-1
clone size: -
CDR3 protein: CASSLEASGGQETQYF
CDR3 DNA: TGCGCCAGCAGCTTGGAGGCTAGCGGGGGACAAGAGACCCAGTACTTC

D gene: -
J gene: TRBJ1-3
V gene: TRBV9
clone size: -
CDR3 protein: CASSVEGSPGDTIYF
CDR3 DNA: TGTGCCAGCAGCGTAGAAGGCAGCCCGGGTGACACCATATATTTT

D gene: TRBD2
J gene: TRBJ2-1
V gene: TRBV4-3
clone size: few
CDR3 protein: CASSQDAGGPTGEQFF
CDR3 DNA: TGCGCCAGCAGCCAAGATGCGGGAGGGCCCACCGGTGAGCAGTTCTTC

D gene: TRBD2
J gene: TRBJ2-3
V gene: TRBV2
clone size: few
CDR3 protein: CASSLAGDIDTQYF
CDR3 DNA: TGTGCCAGCAGTCTAGCGGGAGATATAGATACGCAGTATTTT

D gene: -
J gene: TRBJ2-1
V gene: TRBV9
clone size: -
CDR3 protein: CASSDLNREQFF
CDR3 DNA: TGTGCCAGCAGCGACCTAAACAGGGAGCAGTTCTTC

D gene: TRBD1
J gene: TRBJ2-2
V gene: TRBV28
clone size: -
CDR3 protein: CASSRRTGVGTGELFF
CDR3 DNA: TGTGCCAGCAGCCGAAGGACAGGGGTAGGCACCGGGGAGCTGTTTTTT

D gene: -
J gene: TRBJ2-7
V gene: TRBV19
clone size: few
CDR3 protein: CASSIGLAAYEQYF
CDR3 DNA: TGTGCCAGTAGTATAGGACTGGCCGCCTACGAGCAGTACTTC

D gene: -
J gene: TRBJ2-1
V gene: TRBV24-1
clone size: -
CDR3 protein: CATSVAWNEQFF
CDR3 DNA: TGTGCCACCAGTGTGGCCTGGAATGAGCAGTTCTTC

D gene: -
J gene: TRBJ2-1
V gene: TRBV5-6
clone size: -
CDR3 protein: CASSFIAGADNEQFF
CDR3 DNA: TGTGCCAGCAGCTTTATCGCGGGGGCCGACAATGAGCAGTTCTTC

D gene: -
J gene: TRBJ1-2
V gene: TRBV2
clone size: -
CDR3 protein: CASSPPGHQISYGYTF
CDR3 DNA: TGTGCCAGCAGTCCCCCGGGTCACCAAATATCCTATGGCTACACCTTC

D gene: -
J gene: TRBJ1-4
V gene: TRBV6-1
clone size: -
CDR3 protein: CASSENRANEKLFF
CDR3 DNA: TGTGCCAGCAGTGAAAATCGCGCTAATGAAAAACTGTTTTTT

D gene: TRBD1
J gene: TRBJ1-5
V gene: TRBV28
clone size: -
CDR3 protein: CASNPTGSGQPQHF
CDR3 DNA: TGTGCCAGCAACCCGACAGGGTCAGGGCAGCCCCAGCATTTT

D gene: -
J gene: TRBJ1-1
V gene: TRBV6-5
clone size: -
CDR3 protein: CASTSGTEAFF
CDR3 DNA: TGTGCCAGCACCTCCGGGACAGAAGCTTTCTTT

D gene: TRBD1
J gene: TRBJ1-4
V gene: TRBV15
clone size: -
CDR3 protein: CATTRNFDRARVELFF
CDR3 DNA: TGTGCCACCACCAGAAATTTCGACAGGGCGCGGGTTGAACTGTTTTTT